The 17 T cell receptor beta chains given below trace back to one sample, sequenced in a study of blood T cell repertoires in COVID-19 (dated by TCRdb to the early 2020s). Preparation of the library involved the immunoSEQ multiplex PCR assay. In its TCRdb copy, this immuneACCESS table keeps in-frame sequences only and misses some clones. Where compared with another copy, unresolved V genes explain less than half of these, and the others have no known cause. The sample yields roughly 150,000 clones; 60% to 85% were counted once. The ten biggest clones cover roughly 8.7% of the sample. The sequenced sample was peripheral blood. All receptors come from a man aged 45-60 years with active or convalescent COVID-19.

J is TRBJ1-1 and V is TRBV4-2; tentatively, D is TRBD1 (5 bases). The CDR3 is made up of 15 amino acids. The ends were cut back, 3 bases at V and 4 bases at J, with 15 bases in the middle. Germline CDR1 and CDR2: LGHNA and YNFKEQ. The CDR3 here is CASSQANVGGTEAFF. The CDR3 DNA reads TGTGCCAGCAGCCAGGCAAACGTCGGGGGCACTGAAGCTTTCTTT.

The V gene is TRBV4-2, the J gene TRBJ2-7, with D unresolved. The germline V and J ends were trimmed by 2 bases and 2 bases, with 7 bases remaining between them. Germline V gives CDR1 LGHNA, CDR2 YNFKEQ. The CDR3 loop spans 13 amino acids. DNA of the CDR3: TGTGCCAGCAGCCAACAGGTAACCTACGAGCAGTACTTC. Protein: CASSQQVTYEQYF.

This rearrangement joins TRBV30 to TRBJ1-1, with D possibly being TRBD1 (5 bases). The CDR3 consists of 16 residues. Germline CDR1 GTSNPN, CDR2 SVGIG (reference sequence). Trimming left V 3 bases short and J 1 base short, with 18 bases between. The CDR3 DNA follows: TGTGCCTGGAGCGCAGGGTTGGGGATTGAGAACACTGAAGCTTTCTTT. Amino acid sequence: CAWSAGLGIENTEAFF.

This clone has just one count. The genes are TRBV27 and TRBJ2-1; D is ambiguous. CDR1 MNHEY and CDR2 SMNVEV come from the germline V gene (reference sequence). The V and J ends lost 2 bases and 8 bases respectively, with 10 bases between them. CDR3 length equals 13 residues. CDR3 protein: CASSLGQAYEQFF. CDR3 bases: TGTGCCAGCAGTTTAGGGCAGGCCTATGAGCAGTTCTTC.

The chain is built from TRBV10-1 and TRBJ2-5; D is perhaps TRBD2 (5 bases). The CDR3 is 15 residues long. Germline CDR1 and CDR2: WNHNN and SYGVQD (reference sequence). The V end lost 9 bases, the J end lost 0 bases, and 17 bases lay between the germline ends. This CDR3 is CARWWRRVYQETQYF. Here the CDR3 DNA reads TGCGCCAGATGGTGGAGGAGAGTGTACCAAGAGACCCAGTACTTC.

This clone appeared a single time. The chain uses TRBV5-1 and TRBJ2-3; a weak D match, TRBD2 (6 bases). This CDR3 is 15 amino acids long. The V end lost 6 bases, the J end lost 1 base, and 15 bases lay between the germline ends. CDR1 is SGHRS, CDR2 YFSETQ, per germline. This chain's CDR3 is CASTVGGTRTDTQYF. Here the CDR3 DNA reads TGCGCCAGCACCGTGGGGGGAACTCGCACAGATACGCAGTATTTT.

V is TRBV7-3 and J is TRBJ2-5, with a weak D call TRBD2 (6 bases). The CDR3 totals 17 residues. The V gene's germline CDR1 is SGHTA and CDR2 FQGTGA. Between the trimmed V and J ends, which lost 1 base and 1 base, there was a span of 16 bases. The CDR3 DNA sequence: TGTGCCAGCAGCTTAAGGGTTGGGGGAGGACGCCAAGAGACCCAGTACTTC. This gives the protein CASSLRVGGGRQETQYF. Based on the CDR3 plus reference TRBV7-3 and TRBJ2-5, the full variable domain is GAGVSQTPSNKVTEKGKYVELRCDPISGHTALYWYRQSLGQGPEFLIYFQGTGAADDSGLPNDRFFAVRPEGSVSTLKIQRTERGDSAVYLCASSLRVGGGRQETQYFGPGTRLLVL.

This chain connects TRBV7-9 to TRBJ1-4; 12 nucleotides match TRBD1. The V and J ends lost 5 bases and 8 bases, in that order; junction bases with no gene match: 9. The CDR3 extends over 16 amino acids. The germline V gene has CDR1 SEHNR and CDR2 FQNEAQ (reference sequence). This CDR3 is CASSSNPGQGAEKLFF. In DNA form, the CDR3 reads TGTGCCAGCAGCAGTAACCCGGGACAGGGGGCCGAAAAACTGTTTTTT.

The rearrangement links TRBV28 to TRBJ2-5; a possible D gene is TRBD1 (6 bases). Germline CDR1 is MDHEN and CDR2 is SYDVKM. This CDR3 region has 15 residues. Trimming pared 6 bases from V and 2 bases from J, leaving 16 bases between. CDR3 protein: CASREHIGGQETQYF. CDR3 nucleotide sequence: TGTGCCAGCAGAGAGCATATAGGGGGTCAAGAGACCCAGTACTTC.

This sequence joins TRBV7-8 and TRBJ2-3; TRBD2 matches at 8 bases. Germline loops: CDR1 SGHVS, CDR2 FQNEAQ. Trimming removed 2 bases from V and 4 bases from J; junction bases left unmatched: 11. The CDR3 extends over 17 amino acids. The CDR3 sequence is CASSLFASSGGADTQYF. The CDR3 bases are TGTGCCAGCAGCTTATTCGCATCATCGGGAGGGGCAGATACGCAGTATTTT.

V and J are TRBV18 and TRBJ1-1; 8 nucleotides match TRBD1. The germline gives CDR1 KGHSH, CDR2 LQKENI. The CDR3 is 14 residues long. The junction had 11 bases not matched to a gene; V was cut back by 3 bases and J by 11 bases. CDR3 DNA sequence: TGTGCCAGCTCACCGATTACCCAGGGGGCGGTGGCTTTCTTT. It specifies CASSPITQGAVAFF.

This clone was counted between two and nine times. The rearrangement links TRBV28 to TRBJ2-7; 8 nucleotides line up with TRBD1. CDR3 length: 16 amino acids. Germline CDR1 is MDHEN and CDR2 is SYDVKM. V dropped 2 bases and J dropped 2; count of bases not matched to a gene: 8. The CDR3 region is CASSLVPRQGTYEQYF. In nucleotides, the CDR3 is TGTGCCAGCAGTTTAGTCCCACGACAGGGGACCTACGAGCAGTACTTC. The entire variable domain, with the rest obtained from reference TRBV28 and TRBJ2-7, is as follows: DVKVTQSSRYLVKRTGEKVFLECVQDMDHENMFWYRQDPGLGLRLIYFSYDVKMKEKGDIPEGYSVSREKKERFSLILESASTNQTSMYLCASSLVPRQGTYEQYFGPGTRLTVT.

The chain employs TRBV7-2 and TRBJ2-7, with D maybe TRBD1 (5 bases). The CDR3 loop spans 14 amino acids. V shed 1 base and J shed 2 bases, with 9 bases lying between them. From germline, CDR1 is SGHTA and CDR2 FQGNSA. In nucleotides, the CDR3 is TGTGCCAGCAGCTTAGAAACGGACACCTACGAGCAGTACTTC. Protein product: CASSLETDTYEQYF.

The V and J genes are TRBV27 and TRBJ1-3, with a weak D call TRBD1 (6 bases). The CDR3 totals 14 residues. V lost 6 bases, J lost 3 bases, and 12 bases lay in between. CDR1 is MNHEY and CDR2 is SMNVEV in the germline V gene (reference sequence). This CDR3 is CASSLQGRGNTIYF. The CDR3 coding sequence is TGTGCCAGCAGCTTACAGGGTCGTGGAAACACCATATATTTT.

The CDR3 sequence is CASSEGPTYEQYF. The CDR3 bases are TGTGCCAGCAGTGAAGGGCCAACCTACGAGCAGTACTTC. The genes are TRBV6-1 and TRBJ2-7; D is ambiguous. Germline V gene sequence: CDR1 MNHNS, CDR2 SASEGT. Trimming stripped 1 base from V and 2 bases from J, with 6 bases between. The CDR3 covers 13 residues.

CDR3 sequence: CASSGTGTAVYEQYF. The CDR3 DNA reads as TGTGCCAGCAGTGGAACCGGGACAGCTGTCTACGAGCAGTACTTC. This chain links TRBV25-1 with TRBJ2-7; 7 bases are shared with TRBD1. CDR1 and CDR2 from the germline V gene are MGHDK and SYGVNS. V gave up 4 bases and J gave up 3 bases; unmatched junction bases: 9. The CDR3 contains 15 residues.

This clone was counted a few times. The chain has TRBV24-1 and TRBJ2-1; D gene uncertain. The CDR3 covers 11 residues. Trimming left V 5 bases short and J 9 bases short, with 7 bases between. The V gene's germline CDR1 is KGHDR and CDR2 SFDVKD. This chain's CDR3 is CATSVAVEQFF. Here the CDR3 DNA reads TGTGCCACCAGTGTAGCTGTTGAGCAGTTCTTC.